The 3 T cell receptor beta chains in this list originate from one sample, sequenced in a study of blood T cell repertoires in COVID-19. Data came from immunoSEQ multiplex PCR; TCRdb stores just in-frame clones and leaves some out. The sample consists of tens of thousands of clones, about 70% of them appearing once. Sequencing input: peripheral blood. The receptors were gathered from a woman in her fifties or sixties in a cohort sampled during active or convalescent COVID-19.

This chain connects TRBV28 to TRBJ2-3; a weak D match, TRBD2 (5 bases). The CDR3 is 14 amino acids. Germline V CDR1 and CDR2: MDHEN, SYDVKM. The V and J ends lost 5 bases and 6 bases respectively, with 15 bases between them. The CDR3 here is CASSPRGRMDTQYF. In nucleotides, the CDR3 is TGTGCCAGCAGTCCCCGGGGAAGGATGGATACGCAGTATTTT.

The V call is TRBV10-1, the J call TRBJ1-5, with 9 positions matching TRBD1. The CDR3 has 18 residues. Germline V lookup: CDR1 WNHNN, CDR2 SYGVQD (reference sequence). The trim removed 6 bases at V and 6 bases at J, leaving 18 bases unmatched. The CDR3 DNA follows: TGCGCCAGCAGGGTGACCGGGACAGGGAAGGGGCCTAGTCAGCCCCAGCATTTT. Encoded protein: CASRVTGTGKGPSQPQHF.

The chain employs TRBV6-5 and TRBJ1-6; TRBD1 aligns across 8 bases. Germline CDR1 MNHEY, CDR2 SVGAGI. This CDR3 has 13 residues. V gave up 6 bases and J gave up 10 bases; unmatched junction bases: 5. CDR3 protein: CASSDRGGSPLHF. The CDR3 nucleotides are TGTGCCAGCAGCGACAGGGGTGGATCACCCCTCCACTTT.